The sample holds a few counts of the clone carrying this T cell receptor (beta chain). Amplified TCR beta CDR3 regions derived from RNA transcripts. The HTBI primer set drove a first-round RT-PCR of the TCR CDR3. TCRdb reprocessed the multiplex PCR reads with MiXCR, giving one entry per CDR3 protein. Here the sample spans 600,000 to 850,000 distinct CDR3 sequences, roughly 20% being singletons. The entry originates in a study of T cells in Graves' hyperthyroidism and ophthalmopathy. Across the whole study: Sampling of peripheral blood happened at initial diagnosis, prior to any treatment.

The CDR3 totals 14 residues. Trimming removed 6 bases at V and 5 bases at J, with 16 bases between. V is TRBV12-3 or TRBV12-4 and J is TRBJ2-5, with D perhaps matching TRBD1 (6 bases). The receptor's source is a woman aged 50 to 65 with Graves' hyperthyroidism that later progressed to Graves' ophthalmopathy. What was sequenced was blood. CDR3 protein: CASRPTGLGETQYF. The CDR3 DNA sequence: TGTGCCAGCAGACCTACAGGGTTGGGGGAGACCCAGTACTTC.